Presented here are 10 T cell receptor beta chains from one specimen sequenced in a study of blood T cell repertoires in COVID-19. Using immunoSEQ multiplex PCR, the repertoire was profiled, and TCRdb retains in-frame clones only, with some absent. The sample includes about 88,000 clones, 75% to 90% seen only once; the top ten take more than 14%. The sequenced material came from peripheral blood. The receptors here all came from a male donor with acute or convalescent COVID-19.

This chain connects TRBV2 to TRBJ1-5; no clear D gene. This CDR3 is 13 amino acids long. Trimming removed 7 bases at V and 6 bases at J, with 13 bases between. Germline CDR1 and CDR2: SNHLY and FYNNEI. In nucleotides, the CDR3 is TGTGCCAGCAAACTGGGCGCGGGTCAGCCCCAGCATTTT. Translation: CASKLGAGQPQHF. Drawing the rest from reference TRBV2 and TRBJ1-5, the complete variable domain is EPEVTQTPSHQVTQMGQEVILRCVPISNHLYFYWYRQILGQKVEFLVSFYNNEISEKSEIFDDQFSVERPDGSNFTLKIRSTKLEDSAMYFCASKLGAGQPQHFGDGTRLSIL.

The chain is built from TRBV24-1 and TRBJ2-1, with 13 bases aligning to TRBD2. This CDR3 comprises 19 residues. Unmatched junction bases numbered 8, after V lost 4 bases and J lost 0 bases. CDR1 KGHDR and CDR2 SFDVKD come from the germline V gene. The CDR3 DNA reads as TGTGCCACCAGTGACCCGACTAGCGGGGGGTCGAGCTCCTACAATGAGCAGTTCTTC. Translated, it gives CATSDPTSGGSSSYNEQFF.

The chain carries TRBV7-2 and TRBJ1-2; no clear D. The germline V and J ends were trimmed by 5 bases and 5 bases, with 15 bases remaining between them. CDR3 length equals 14 residues. Germline values: CDR1 SGHTA, CDR2 FQGNSA. This chain's CDR3 is CASSPPPRPYGYTF. In nucleotides, the CDR3 is TGTGCCAGCAGCCCTCCCCCCAGGCCGTATGGCTACACCTTC.

The CDR3 DNA reads TGTGCCAGTAGTTACGGACAGGGGGCAGTCAATCAGCCCCAGCATTTT. Protein sequence: CASSYGQGAVNQPQHF. The chain couples TRBV19 to TRBJ1-5, with 11 bases matching TRBD1. Germline V gene sequence: CDR1 LNHDA, CDR2 SQIVND (reference sequence). The V segment lost 5 bases and the J segment 3 bases; nucleotides outside the gene matches: 6. The CDR3 is made up of 16 amino acids.

This chain connects TRBV5-7 to TRBJ2-2, with D tentatively TRBD1 (6 bases). TRBV5-7 is an ORF, with its function uncertain. V was cut by 0 bases and J by 8 bases, with 14 bases left in between. This CDR3 comprises 15 residues. This chain's CDR3 is CASSLDRDGCGELFF. The CDR3 nucleotides read TGTGCCAGCAGCTTGGACAGGGACGGTTGTGGGGAGCTGTTTTTT.

The genes are TRBV6-4 and TRBJ1-5; 8 bases are shared with TRBD1. Unmatched junction bases numbered 4, after V lost 5 bases and J lost 7 bases. CDR1 and CDR2 from the germline V gene are MRHNA and SNTAGT. The CDR3 extends over 13 amino acids. CDR3 protein: CASSQQGGQPQHF. The CDR3 nucleotides are TGTGCCAGCAGTCAACAGGGGGGCCAGCCCCAGCATTTT.

This chain uses TRBV6-8 with TRBJ1-6; D is possibly TRBD1 (6 bases). The CDR3 has 15 residues. The V gene's germline CDR1 is MNHGY and CDR2 SAAAGT. Trimming pared 8 bases from V and 8 bases from J, leaving 19 bases between. The CDR3 bases are TGTGCCAGCCGGGGGAGGGGGGAAGCTTATTCACCCCTCCACTTT. Protein sequence: CASRGRGEAYSPLHF.

The V call is TRBV4-2, the J call TRBJ1-5, with D unclear. V shed 0 bases and J shed 2 bases, with 8 bases lying between them. This CDR3 spans 15 amino acids. CDR1 is LGHNA, CDR2 YNFKEQ, per germline. In DNA form, the CDR3 reads TGTGCCAGCAGCCAAGATAGTGGTGGCAATCAGCCCCAGCATTTT. Protein sequence: CASSQDSGGNQPQHF.

The rearrangement uses TRBV5-1 and TRBJ1-2; 7 nucleotides match TRBD1. After removal of 4 bases from V and 4 bases from J, the junction contained 4 bases not matched to a gene. CDR3 length equals 13 residues. In germline, CDR1 is SGHRS, CDR2 YFSETQ. The CDR3 spells CASSAGGGYGYTF. CDR3 bases: TGCGCCAGCAGCGCAGGGGGAGGCTATGGCTACACCTTC.

V and J are TRBV7-8 and TRBJ1-4; 11 bases are shared with TRBD1. CDR3 length equals 17 residues. The junction had 8 bases not matched to a gene; V was cut back by 2 bases and J by 6 bases. Germline-derived CDR1 and CDR2 are SGHVS and FQNEAQ. The CDR3 DNA reads as TGTGCCAGCAGCTTAATTTGGGGGACAGGGGGAGATGAAAAACTGTTTTTT. It yields the protein CASSLIWGTGGDEKLFF.